Listed below are T cell receptor beta chains from one sample, sequenced in a study of cytomegalovirus exposure and HLA in healthy donors. Assay used: immunoSEQ multiplex PCR; TCRdb lists only in-frame clones, some missing. The sample records around 41,000 clones, 60% to 70% being singletons. Sequenced: PBMCs. These receptors all come from a man in his forties in good health and CMV-seronegative. The CDR3 runs from the conserved cysteine through the conserved F or W. D genes are given only for firm matches. Clone size is not always given. Where it is, it says once, few, many or a class for expanded clones.

J gene | D gene | clone size | V gene | CDR3 protein | CDR3 DNA
TRBJ1-4 | TRBD1 | . | TRBV7-8 | CASSTGQINEKLFF | TGTGCCAGCAGCACGGGACAGATTAATGAAAAACTGTTTTTT
TRBJ2-3 | TRBD1 | . | TRBV5-6 | CASSQLRGQPSTDTQYF | TGTGCCAGCAGCCAACTCCGGGGACAGCCTAGCACAGATACGCAGTATTTT
TRBJ2-5 | . | . | TRBV7-2 | CASSLLQGETQYF | TGTGCCAGCAGCTTACTGCAGGGAGAGACCCAGTACTTC
TRBJ2-7 | TRBD1 | . | TRBV28 | CASSSTGTGSYEQYF | TGTGCCAGCAGTTCAACCGGGACAGGCTCCTACGAGCAGTACTTC
TRBJ1-1 | . | . | TRBV2 | CASSEGGEFTEAFF | TGTGCCAGCAGTGAGGGGGGGGAATTCACTGAAGCTTTCTTT
TRBJ2-1 | . | . | TRBV4-1 | CASSQEGALDEQFF | TGCGCCAGCAGCCAAGAAGGAGCCTTAGATGAGCAGTTCTTC
TRBJ1-6 | . | . | TRBV2 | CASLPSRTGLAPLHF | TGTGCCAGCCTCCCCTCTAGGACGGGGTTGGCACCCCTCCACTTT
TRBJ2-6 | . | once | TRBV29-1 | CSVEASGANVLTF | TGCAGCGTTGAGGCCTCTGGGGCCAACGTCCTGACTTTC
TRBJ2-1 | TRBD2 | once | TRBV7-2 | CASSLLSGDNEQFF | TGTGCCAGCAGCTTATTAAGCGGGGACAATGAGCAGTTCTTC
TRBJ1-2 | TRBD1 | . | TRBV6-5 | CASSYEQTGGVRGYTF | TGTGCCAGCAGTTACGAACAGACAGGGGGCGTGAGGGGCTACACCTTC
TRBJ2-5 | . | . | TRBV5-1 | CASSSVASETQYF | TGCGCCAGCAGCTCTGTAGCGTCGGAGACCCAGTACTTC
TRBJ2-7 | . | . | TRBV27 | CASSLKAGPYEQYF | TGTGCCAGCAGTTTAAAGGCAGGGCCCTACGAGCAGTACTTC
TRBJ2-3 | TRBD1 | . | TRBV9 | CASSVGDSFTDTQYF | TGTGCCAGCAGCGTGGGGGACAGTTTCACAGATACGCAGTATTTT
TRBJ1-5 | . | . | TRBV10-3 | CAISEAGGQPQHF | TGTGCCATCAGTGAGGCCGGTGGTCAGCCCCAGCATTTT
TRBJ2-1 | . | few | TRBV2 | CASSGPLRGQRRNEQFF | TGTGCCAGCAGTGGACCACTTAGGGGACAAAGGCGCAATGAGCAGTTCTTC
TRBJ2-7 | TRBD2 | . | TRBV25-1 | CASSDNPGGSYEQYF | TGTGCCAGCAGCGATAATCCCGGGGGGTCCTACGAGCAGTACTTC
TRBJ2-5 | . | . | TRBV19 | CASSTLGGRGETQYF | TGTGCCAGTAGTACCCTCGGGGGGCGCGGGGAGACCCAGTACTTC
TRBJ2-7 | TRBD2 | few | TRBV19 | CASSVTTSTHEQYF | TGTGCCAGTAGTGTAACGACTAGCACCCACGAGCAGTACTTC
TRBJ1-3 | TRBD1 | few | TRBV6-5 | CASRQGTDSGNTIYF | TGTGCCAGCAGGCAAGGGACAGACTCTGGAAACACCATATATTTT
TRBJ1-6 | . | . | TRBV30 | CAWTLDRNNSPLHF | TGTGCCTGGACCCTGGACAGAAATAATTCACCCCTCCACTTT